This T cell receptor (beta chain) appears in the sequencing data of a study of blood T cell repertoires in COVID-19. Study summary: The study drew acute and convalescent COVID-19 samples from the United States, Italy and Spain. The cDNA or gDNA used as material had been derived from T cells, B-cell-depleted T cells, or PBMCs.

Sequencing used immunoSEQ multiplex PCR; TCRdb keeps in-frame clones, though not all of them. The table includes fewer than 300,000 clones, about 89% detected once. The participants were between about 18 and 90 years old and came from under 25 US areas. J lost 6 bases, V lost 4 bases, and 5 bases had no gene match. There are 14 residues in the CDR3. The V gene's germline CDR1 is LGHNA and CDR2 YSLEER. The chain employs TRBV4-3 and TRBJ2-7; 11 nucleotides align to TRBD2. The receptor was isolated from a man aged 35 to 55 who had recovered from COVID-19. Material for sequencing was PBMCs or T cells enriched from blood (not recorded which). The DNA of the CDR3 is TGCGCCAGCAGCCCCAGACTAGCGGGAAGCGAGCAGTACTTC. It specifies CASSPRLAGSEQYF.